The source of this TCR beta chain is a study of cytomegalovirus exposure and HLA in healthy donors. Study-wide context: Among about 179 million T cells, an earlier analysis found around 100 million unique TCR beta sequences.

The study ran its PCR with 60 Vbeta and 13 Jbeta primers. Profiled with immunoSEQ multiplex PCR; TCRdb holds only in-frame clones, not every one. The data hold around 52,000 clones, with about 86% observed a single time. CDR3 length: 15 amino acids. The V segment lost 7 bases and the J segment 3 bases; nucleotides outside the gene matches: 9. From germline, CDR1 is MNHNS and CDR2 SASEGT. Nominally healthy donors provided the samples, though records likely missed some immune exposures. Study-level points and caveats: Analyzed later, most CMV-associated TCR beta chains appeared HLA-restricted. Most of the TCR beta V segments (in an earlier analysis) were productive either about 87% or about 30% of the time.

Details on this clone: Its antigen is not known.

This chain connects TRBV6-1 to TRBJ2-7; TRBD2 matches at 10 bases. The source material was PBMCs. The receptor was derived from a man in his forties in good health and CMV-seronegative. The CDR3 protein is CASKVAGGSLYEQYV. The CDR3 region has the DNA TGTGCCAGCAAGGTAGCGGGGGGCTCTCTCTACGAGCAGTACGTC.